The text below deals with one T cell receptor (beta chain). What it recognizes is unknown. This sample was included in a study of brain T cells in children with intractable seizures. Whole-study findings and limits: Known viral epitope-specific CDR3s closely matched each case's top public brain CDR3. Pre- and post-surgery blood differed in depth, so pre-surgery absences may be undersampling. HCMV serostatus was not known, and viral specificity came from CDR3 similarity only.

Trimming took off 1 base at V and 7 bases at J, with 14 bases between the two ends. This CDR3 contains 15 residues. Germline V gene sequence: CDR1 SGHTA, CDR2 FQGNSA. Sequenced by immunoSEQ multiplex PCR; TCRdb stores in-frame clones only, minus some. Among roughly 8,300 clones listed, over 65% were seen once. Surgery cases with the highest brain T cell transcript signatures were chosen for sequencing. At least one anti-epileptic drug was given before surgery. This receptor was obtained from a boy younger than two with tuberous sclerosis and intractable seizures. The sample in question was resected brain tissue, obtained at surgery. The rearrangement links TRBV7-2 to TRBJ2-1; tentative D call: TRBD1 (7 bases). CDR3 amino acids: CASSLVRGAGNEQFF. In DNA, the CDR3 is TGTGCCAGCAGCTTAGTCAGGGGGGCCGGGAATGAGCAGTTCTTC.